The T cell receptor (beta chain) under discussion was sequenced for a study of blood T cell repertoires in COVID-19. This CDR3 has 13 amino acids. CDR1 is LNHNV, CDR2 YYDKDF, per germline (reference sequence). V gave up 8 bases and J gave up 0 bases, with 10 bases separating them. Assay used: immunoSEQ multiplex PCR; TCRdb lists only in-frame clones, some missing. The sample carries some 200,000 clones, roughly 85% recorded once. V gene TRBV15 combines with J gene TRBJ1-1, with D tentatively TRBD1 (6 bases). This sequence was found in a woman aged 40 to 55 with acute COVID-19. The sequencing input was PBMCs or T cells enriched from blood (not recorded which). CDR3 in amino acids: CATQGPLNTEAFF. CDR3 sequence (DNA): TGTGCCACCCAGGGGCCGCTGAACACTGAAGCTTTCTTT.